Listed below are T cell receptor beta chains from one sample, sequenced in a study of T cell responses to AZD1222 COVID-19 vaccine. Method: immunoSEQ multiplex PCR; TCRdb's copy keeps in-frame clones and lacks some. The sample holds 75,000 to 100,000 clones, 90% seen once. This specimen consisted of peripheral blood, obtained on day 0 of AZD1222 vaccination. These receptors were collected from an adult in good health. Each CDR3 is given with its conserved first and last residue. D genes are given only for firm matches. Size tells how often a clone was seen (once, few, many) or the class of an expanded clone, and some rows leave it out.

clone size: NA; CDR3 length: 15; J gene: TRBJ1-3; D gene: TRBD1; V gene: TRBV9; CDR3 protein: CASSERGQAGNTIYF; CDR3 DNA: TGTGCCAGCAGCGAGAGGGGACAGGCTGGAAACACCATATATTTT
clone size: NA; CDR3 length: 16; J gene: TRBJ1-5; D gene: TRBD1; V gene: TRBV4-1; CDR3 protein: CASSQEQGGANQPQHF; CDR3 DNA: TGCGCCAGCAGCCAAGAACAGGGGGGGGCGAATCAGCCCCAGCATTTT
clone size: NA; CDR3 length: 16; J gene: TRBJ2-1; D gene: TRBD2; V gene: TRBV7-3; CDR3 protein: CASSLTASGGYNEQFF; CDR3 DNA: TGTGCCAGCAGCTTAACCGCTAGCGGGGGGTACAATGAGCAGTTCTTC
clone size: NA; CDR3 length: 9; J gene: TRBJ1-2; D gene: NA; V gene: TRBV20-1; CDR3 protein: CKTGYGYTF; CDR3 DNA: TGCAAGACCGGTTATGGCTACACCTTC
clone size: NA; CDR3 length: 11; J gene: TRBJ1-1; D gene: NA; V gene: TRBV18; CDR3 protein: CASSKVTEAFF; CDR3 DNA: TGTGCCAGCTCAAAGGTCACTGAAGCTTTCTTT
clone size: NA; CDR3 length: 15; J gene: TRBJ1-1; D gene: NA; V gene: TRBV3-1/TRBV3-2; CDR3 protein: CASSFVSTVNTEAFF; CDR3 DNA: TGTGCCAGCAGCTTTGTATCAACAGTAAACACTGAAGCTTTCTTT
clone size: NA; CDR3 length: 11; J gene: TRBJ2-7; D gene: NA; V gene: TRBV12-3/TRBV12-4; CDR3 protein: CASSQGYEQYF; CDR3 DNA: TGTGCCAGCAGTCAGGGGTACGAGCAGTACTTC
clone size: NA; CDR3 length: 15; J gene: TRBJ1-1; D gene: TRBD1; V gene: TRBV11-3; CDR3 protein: CASSTGGGMNTEAFF; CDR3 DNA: TGTGCCAGCAGCACAGGGGGCGGGATGAACACTGAAGCTTTCTTT
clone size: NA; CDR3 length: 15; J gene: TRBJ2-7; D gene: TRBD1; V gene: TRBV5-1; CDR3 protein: CASSFTGGPSGEQYF; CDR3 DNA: TGCGCCAGCAGCTTCACAGGGGGCCCGTCTGGAGAGCAGTACTTC
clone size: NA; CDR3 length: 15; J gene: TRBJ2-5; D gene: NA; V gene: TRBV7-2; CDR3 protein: CASSLAFRKQETQYF; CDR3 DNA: TGTGCCAGCAGCTTAGCTTTCCGTAAACAAGAGACCCAGTACTTC
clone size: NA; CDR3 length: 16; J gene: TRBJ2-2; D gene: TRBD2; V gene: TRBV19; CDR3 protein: CASTQDWEGNTGELFF; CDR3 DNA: TGTGCCAGTACCCAGGACTGGGAGGGGAACACCGGGGAGCTGTTTTTT
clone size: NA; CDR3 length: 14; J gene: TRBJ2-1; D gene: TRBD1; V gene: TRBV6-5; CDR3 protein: CASSKRGGGNEQFF; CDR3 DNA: TGTGCCAGCTCTAAACGAGGGGGCGGAAATGAGCAGTTCTTC
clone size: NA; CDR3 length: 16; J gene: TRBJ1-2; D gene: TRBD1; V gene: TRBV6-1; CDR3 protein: CASSESVGGGGYGYTF; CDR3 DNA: TGTGCCAGCAGTGAAAGTGTAGGGGGCGGTGGCTATGGCTACACCTTC
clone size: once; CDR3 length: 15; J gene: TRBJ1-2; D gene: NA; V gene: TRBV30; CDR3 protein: CAWSHSVFGGVGYTF; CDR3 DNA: TGTGCCTGGAGTCATTCGGTTTTTGGAGGGGTAGGCTACACCTTC
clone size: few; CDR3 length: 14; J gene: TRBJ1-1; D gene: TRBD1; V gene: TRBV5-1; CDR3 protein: CASSLDRGNTEAFF; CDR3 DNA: TGCGCCAGCAGCTTGGACAGGGGGAACACTGAAGCTTTCTTT
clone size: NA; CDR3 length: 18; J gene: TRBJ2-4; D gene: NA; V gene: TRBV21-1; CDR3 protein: CASSKSVMLAGSKNIQYF; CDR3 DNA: TGTGCCAGCAGCAAATCGGTTATGTTGGCAGGCTCCAAAAACATTCAGTACTTC
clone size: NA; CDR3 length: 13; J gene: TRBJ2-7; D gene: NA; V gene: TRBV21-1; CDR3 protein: CASSKNRYHEQYF; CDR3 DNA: TGTGCCAGCAGCAAAAACAGGTACCACGAGCAGTACTTC
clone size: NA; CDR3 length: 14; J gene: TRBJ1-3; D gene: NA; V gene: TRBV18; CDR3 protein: CASSTTGLRNTIYF; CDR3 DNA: TGTGCCAGCTCTACGACCGGACTAAGAAACACCATATATTTT
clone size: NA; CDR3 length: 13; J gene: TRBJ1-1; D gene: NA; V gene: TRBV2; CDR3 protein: CASSEGVNTEAFF; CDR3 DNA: TGTGCCAGCAGTGAGGGCGTGAACACTGAAGCTTTCTTT
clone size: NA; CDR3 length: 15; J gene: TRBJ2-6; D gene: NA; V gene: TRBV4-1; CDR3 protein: CASSQGGSGANVLTF; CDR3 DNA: TGCGCCAGCAGCCAAGGCGGCTCTGGGGCCAACGTCCTGACTTTC
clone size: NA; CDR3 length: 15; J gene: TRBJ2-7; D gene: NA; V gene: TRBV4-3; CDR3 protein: CASSPTVGGAYEQYF; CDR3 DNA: TGCGCCAGCAGCCCTACTGTGGGGGGGGCTTACGAGCAGTACTTC
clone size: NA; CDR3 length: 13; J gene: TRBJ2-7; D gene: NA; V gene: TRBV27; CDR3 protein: CASSPRGTYEQYF; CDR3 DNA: TGTGCCAGCAGCCCCAGGGGAACCTACGAGCAGTACTTC
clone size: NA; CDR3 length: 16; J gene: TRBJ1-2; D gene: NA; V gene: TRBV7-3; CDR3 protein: CASSAPGTLKSYGYTF; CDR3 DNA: TGTGCCAGCAGCGCACCCGGGACCCTTAAAAGCTATGGCTACACCTTC
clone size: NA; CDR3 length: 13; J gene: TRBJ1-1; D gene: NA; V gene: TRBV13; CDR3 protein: CASSRQVNTEAFF; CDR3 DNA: TGTGCCAGCAGCCGCCAAGTGAACACTGAAGCTTTCTTT
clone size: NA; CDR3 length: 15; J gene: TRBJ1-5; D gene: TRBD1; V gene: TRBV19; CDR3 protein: CASSTPTGVNQPQHF; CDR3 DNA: TGTGCCAGTAGTACGCCGACAGGGGTCAATCAGCCCCAGCATTTT
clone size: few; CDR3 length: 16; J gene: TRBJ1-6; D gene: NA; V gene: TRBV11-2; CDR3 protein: CASSLAGVPYDSPLHF; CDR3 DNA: TGTGCCAGCAGCTTAGCCGGGGTTCCCTATGATTCACCCCTCCACTTT
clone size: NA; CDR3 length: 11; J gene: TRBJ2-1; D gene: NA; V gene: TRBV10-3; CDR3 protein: CAISTRDEQFF; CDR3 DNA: TGTGCCATCAGCACCAGGGATGAGCAGTTCTTC
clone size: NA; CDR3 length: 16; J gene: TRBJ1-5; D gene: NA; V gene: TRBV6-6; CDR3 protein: CASSSQTGLRNQPQHF; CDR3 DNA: TGTGCCAGCAGCTCTCAGACAGGACTTCGCAATCAGCCCCAGCATTTT
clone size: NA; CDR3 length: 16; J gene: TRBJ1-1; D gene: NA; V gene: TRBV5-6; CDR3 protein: CASSLAAFGDNTEAFF; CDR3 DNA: TGTGCCAGCAGCTTGGCCGCTTTTGGGGACAACACTGAAGCTTTCTTT
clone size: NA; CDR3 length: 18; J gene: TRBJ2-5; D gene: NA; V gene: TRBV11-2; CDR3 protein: CASSYSTGGSPVLETQYF; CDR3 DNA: TGTGCCAGCAGCTACTCCACTGGCGGGTCACCCGTCTTAGAGACCCAGTACTTC
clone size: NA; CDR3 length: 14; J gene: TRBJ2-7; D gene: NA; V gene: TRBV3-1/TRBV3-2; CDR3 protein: CASSQDGGVHEQYF; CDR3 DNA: TGTGCCAGCAGCCAAGATGGAGGGGTCCACGAGCAGTACTTC
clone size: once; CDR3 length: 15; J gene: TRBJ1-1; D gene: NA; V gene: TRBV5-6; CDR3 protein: CASSTRDPRNTEAFF; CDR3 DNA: TGTGCCAGCAGCACCCGGGACCCCCGAAACACTGAAGCTTTCTTT
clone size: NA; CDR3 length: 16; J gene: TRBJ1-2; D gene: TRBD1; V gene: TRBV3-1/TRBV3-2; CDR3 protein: CASSQEGQALWYGYTF; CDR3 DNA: TGTGCCAGCAGCCAAGAAGGACAGGCTCTCTGGTATGGCTACACCTTC
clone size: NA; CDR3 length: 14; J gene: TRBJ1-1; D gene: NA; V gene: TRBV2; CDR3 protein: CASSVRGGNTEAFF; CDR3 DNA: TGTGCCAGCAGTGTTCGAGGGGGGAACACTGAAGCTTTCTTT
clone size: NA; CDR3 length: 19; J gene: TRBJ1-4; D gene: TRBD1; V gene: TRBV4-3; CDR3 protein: CASSQGTGFVAATNEKLFF; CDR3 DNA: TGCGCCAGCAGCCAGGGGACAGGGTTCGTTGCGGCCACTAATGAAAAACTGTTTTTT
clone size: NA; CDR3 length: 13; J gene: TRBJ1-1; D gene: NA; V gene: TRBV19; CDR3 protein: CASTPEVRTEAFF; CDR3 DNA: TGTGCCAGTACCCCGGAGGTGAGGACTGAAGCTTTCTTT
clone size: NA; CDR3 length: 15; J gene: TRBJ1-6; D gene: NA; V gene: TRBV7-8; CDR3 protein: CASSLGAGEASPLHF; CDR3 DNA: TGTGCCAGCAGCTTAGGGGCAGGGGAGGCTTCACCCCTCCACTTT
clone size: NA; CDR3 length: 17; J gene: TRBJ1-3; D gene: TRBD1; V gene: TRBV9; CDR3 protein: CASSDWTGDYSGNTIYF; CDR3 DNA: TGTGCCAGCAGCGACTGGACAGGGGATTACTCTGGAAACACCATATATTTT
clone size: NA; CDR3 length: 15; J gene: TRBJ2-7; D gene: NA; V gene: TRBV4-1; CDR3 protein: CASAPQEGVPYEQYF; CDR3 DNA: TGCGCCAGCGCCCCACAGGAGGGGGTTCCCTACGAGCAGTACTTC